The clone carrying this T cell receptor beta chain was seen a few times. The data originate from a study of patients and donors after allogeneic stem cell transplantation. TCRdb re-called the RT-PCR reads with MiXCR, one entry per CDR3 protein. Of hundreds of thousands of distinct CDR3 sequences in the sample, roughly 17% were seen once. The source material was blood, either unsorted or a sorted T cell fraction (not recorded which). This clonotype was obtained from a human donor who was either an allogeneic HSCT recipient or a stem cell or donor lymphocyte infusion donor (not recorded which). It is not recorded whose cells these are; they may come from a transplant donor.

CDR3 amino acids: CASSQVTSGLAGEYTQYF. CDR3 DNA sequence: TGCGCCAGCAGCCAAGTTACCTCGGGTCTAGCGGGGGAGTATACGCAGTATTTT. The V call is TRBV4-3, the J call TRBJ2-3; 10 nucleotides align to TRBD2. Germline V CDR1 and CDR2: LGHNA, YSLEER. This CDR3 is 18 amino acids long. Unmatched junction bases numbered 14, after V lost 1 base and J lost 7 bases.